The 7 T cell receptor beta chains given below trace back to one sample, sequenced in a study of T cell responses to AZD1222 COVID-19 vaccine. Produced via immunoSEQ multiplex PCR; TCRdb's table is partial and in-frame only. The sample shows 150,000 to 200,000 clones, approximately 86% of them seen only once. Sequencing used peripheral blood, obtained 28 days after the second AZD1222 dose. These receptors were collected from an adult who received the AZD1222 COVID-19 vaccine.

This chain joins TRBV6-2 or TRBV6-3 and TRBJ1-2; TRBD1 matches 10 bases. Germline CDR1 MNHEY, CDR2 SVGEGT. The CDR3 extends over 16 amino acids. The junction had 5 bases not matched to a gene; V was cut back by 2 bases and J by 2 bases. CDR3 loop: CASSYATGGANYGYTF. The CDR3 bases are TGTGCCAGCAGTTACGCGACAGGGGGCGCGAACTATGGCTACACCTTC.

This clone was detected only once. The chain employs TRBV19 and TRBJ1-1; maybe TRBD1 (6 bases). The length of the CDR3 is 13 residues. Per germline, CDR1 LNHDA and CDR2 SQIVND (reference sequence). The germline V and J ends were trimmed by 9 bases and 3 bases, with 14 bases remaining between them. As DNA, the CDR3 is TGTGCCAGCATTGACAGGCCCCACACTGAAGCTTTCTTT. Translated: CASIDRPHTEAFF.

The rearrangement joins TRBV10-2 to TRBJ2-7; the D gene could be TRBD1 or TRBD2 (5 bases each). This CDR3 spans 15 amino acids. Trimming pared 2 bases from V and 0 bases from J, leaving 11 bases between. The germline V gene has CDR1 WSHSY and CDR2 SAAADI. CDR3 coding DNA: TGCGCCAGCAGTGAGGGGTGGGACCCCTCCTACGAGCAGTACTTC. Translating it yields CASSEGWDPSYEQYF.

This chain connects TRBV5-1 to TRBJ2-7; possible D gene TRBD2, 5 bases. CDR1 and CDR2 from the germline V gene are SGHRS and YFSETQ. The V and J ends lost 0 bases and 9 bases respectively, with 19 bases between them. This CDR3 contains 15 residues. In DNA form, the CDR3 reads TGCGCCAGCAGCTTGGGCGGGCCATCTTCCTGGAGGCAGTACTTC. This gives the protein CASSLGGPSSWRQYF.

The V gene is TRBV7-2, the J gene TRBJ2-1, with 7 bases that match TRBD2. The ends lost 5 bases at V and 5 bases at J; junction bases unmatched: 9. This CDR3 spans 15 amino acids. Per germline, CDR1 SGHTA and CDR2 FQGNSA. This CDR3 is CASSLVRGDHNEQFF. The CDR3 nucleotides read TGTGCCAGCAGCCTGGTCCGGGGGGACCACAATGAGCAGTTCTTC. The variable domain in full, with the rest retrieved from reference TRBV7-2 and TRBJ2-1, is GAGVSQSPSNKVTEKGKDVELRCDPISGHTALYWYRQSLGQGLEFLIYFQGNSAPDKSGLPSDRFSAERTGGSVSTLTIQRTQQEDSAVYLCASSLVRGDHNEQFFGPGTRLTVL.

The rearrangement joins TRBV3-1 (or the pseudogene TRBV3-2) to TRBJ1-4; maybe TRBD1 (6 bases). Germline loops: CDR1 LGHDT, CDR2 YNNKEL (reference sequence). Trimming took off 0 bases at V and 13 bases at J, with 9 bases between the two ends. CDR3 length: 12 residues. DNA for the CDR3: TGTGCCAGCAGCCAAGATACAGGGAGACTGTTTTTT. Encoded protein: CASSQDTGRLFF.

This CDR3 reads CASSGGGNTIYF. The CDR3 nucleotides are TGTGCCAGCAGCGGGGGGGGGAACACCATATATTTT. The chain recombines TRBV7-2 with TRBJ1-3; the D gene is possibly TRBD1 (5 bases). This CDR3 is built from 12 residues. Trimming cost V 5 bases and J 7 bases, with 9 bases left between them. Germline CDR1 is SGHTA and CDR2 is FQGNSA.